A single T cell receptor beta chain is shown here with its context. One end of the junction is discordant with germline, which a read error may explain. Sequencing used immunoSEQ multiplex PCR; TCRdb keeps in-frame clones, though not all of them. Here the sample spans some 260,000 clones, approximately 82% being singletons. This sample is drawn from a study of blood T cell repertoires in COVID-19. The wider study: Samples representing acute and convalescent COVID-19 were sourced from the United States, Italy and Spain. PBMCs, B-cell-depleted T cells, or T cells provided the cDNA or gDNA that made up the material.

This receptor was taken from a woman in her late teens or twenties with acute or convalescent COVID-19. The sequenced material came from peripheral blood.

The CDR3, as DNA: TGTGCTAGCAGTCCGACTAGCGGGAGCGATACGCAGTATTTT. It yields the protein CASSPTSGSDTQYF. The V gene is TRBV7-7, the J gene TRBJ2-3; TRBD2 agrees at 12 bases. The germline gives CDR1 SSHAT, CDR2 FNYEAQ (reference sequence). CDR3 length: 14 residues. The full variable domain, in which reference TRBV7-7 and TRBJ2-3 provide the parts outside the CDR3, is GAGVSQSPRYKVTKRGQDVTLRCDPISSHATLYWYQQALGQGPEFLTYFNYEAQPDKSGLPSDRFSAERPEGSISTLTIQRTEQRDSAMYRCASSPTSGSDTQYFGPGTRLTVL.